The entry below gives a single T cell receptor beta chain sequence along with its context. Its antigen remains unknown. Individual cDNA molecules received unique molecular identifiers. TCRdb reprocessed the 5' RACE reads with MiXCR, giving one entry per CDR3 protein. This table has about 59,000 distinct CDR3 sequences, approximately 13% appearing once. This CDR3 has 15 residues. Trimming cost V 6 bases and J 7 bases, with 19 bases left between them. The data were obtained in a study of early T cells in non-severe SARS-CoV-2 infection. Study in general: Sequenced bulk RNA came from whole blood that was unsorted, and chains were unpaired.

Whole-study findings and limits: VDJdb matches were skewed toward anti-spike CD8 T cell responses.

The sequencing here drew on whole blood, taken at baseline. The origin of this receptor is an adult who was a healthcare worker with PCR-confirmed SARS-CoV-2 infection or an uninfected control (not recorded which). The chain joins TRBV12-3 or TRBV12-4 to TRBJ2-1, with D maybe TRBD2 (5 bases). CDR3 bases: TGTGCCAGCAGCTCCCCAGCGGTTGGCAGGAATGAGCAGTTCTTC. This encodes CASSSPAVGRNEQFF.